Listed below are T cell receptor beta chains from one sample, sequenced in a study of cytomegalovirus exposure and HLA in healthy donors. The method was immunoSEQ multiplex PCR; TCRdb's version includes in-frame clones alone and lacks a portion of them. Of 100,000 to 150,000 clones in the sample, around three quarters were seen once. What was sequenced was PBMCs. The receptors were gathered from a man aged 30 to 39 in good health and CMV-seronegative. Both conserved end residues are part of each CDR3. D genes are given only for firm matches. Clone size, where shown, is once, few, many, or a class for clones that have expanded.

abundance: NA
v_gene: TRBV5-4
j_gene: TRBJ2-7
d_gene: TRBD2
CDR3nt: TGTGCCAGCAGCTGGATAGGCGGGAGATCGTACGAGCAGTACTTC
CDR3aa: CASSWIGGRSYEQYF

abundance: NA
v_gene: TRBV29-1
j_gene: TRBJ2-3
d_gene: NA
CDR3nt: TGCACCACTGTGGGCAGGGGTGATACGCAGTATTTT
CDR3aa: CTTVGRGDTQYF

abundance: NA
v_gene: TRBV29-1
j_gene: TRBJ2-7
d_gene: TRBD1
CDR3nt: TGCAGCGTACTCGGACAGGGGATGCGCGAGCAGTACTTC
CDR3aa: CSVLGQGMREQYF

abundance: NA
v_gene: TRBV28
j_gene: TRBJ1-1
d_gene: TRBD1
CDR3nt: TGTGCCAGCAGTTTTGACAGGGGACTTAAGGGCACTGAAGCTTTCTTT
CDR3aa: CASSFDRGLKGTEAFF

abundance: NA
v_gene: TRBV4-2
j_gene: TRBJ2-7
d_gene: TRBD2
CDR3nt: TGTGCCAGCAGCCAAGGTTTCCCTTCGCTAGCGGATTCCTACGAGCAGTACTTC
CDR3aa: CASSQGFPSLADSYEQYF

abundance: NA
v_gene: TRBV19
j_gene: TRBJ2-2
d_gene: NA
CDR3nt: TGTGCCAGCAGTGGGGGACTCTCACTAAACACCGGGGAGCTGTTTTTT
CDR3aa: CASSGGLSLNTGELFF

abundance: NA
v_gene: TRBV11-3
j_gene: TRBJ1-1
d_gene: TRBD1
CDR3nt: TGTGCCAGCAGCTTCGGGGCAGGGGGCACTGAAGCTTTCTTT
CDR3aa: CASSFGAGGTEAFF

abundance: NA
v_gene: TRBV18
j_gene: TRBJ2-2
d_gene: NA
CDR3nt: TGTGCCAGCTCACTCGCAGCGAACACCGGGGAGCTGTTTTTT
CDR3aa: CASSLAANTGELFF

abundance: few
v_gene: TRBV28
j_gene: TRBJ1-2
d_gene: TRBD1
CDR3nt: TGTGCCAGCAGCCCCACATGGGACAGGGGATTGAGGGGCTACACCTTC
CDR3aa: CASSPTWDRGLRGYTF

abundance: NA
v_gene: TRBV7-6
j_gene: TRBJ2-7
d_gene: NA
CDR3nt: TGTGCCAGCAGCCACAGGCGGGAACTAGCAGGCGAGCAGTACTTC
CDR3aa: CASSHRRELAGEQYF

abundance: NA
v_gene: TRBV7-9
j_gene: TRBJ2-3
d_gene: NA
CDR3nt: TGTGCCAGCAGCCCGCGTAGCGTTACTAGCACAGATACGCAGTATTTT
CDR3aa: CASSPRSVTSTDTQYF

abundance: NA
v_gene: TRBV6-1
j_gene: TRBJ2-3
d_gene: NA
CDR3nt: TGTGCCAGCAGTGAAGTAGTTTTTAGGGGGGATACGCAGTATTTT
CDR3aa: CASSEVVFRGDTQYF

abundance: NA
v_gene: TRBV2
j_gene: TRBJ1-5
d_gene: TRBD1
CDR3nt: TGTGCCAGCAGTGATTTGACAGGGGGCAATCAGCCCCAGCATTTT
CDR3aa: CASSDLTGGNQPQHF

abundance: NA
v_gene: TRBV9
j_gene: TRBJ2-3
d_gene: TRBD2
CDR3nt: TGTGCCAGCAGCGTAGCAACCCCCCTAGCGGGAGAAGCGACTAGCACAGATACGCAGTATTTT
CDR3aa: CASSVATPLAGEATSTDTQYF

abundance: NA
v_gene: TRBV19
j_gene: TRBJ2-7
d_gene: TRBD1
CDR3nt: TGCGCCAGCAGGGGACAGGGGTCCCACGAGCAGTACTTC
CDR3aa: CASRGQGSHEQYF

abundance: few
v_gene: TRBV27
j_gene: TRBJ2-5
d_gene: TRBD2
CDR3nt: TGTGCCAGCAGTTTATCTCATCCCCCTTTGCGGGAGGGCCGAGAGACCCAGTACTTC
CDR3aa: CASSLSHPPLREGRETQYF

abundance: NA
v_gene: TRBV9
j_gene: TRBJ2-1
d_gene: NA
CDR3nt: TGTGCCAGCAGCCCCCAAGGGACTGTCGGGAACACTGAGCAGTTCTTC
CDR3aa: CASSPQGTVGNTEQFF

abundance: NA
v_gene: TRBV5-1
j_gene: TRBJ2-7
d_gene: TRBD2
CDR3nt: TGCGCCAGCAGCTTGGGCGGGAGGCGGATGGACGAGCAGTACTTC
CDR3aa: CASSLGGRRMDEQYF

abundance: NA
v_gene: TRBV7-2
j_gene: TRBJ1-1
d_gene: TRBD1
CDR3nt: TGTGCCAGCAGCATAACAGGGGCGCGAGCTTTCTTT
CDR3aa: CASSITGARAFF

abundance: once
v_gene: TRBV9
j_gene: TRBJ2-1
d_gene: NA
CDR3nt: TGTGCCAGCAGCGTAGTTAGCGGATCCTACAATGAGCAGTTCTTC
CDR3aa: CASSVVSGSYNEQFF

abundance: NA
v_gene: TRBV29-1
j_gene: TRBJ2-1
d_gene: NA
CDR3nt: TGCAGCGTTGAAGGGTTACTATTATACAATGAGCAGTTCTTC
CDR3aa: CSVEGLLLYNEQFF

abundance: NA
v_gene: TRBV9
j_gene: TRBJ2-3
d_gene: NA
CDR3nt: TGTGCCAGCAGCCCGAGACAGACGAGACGCACAGATACGCAGTATTTT
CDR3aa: CASSPRQTRRTDTQYF